The rows below give T cell receptor beta chains drawn from one sample of a study of T cells in Graves' hyperthyroidism and ophthalmopathy. MiXCR, run by TCRdb on the multiplex PCR reads, gives a single entry per CDR3 protein. The sample records hundreds of thousands of distinct CDR3 sequences, approximately 15% being singletons. Sequencing input: blood. These receptors originate from a woman aged 18-35 years with Graves' hyperthyroidism. Both conserved end residues are part of each CDR3. The D gene is left open where the match is weak. Clone size is stated in some rows and not others, as once, few, many or a class when expanded.

D: TRBD1; J: TRBJ1-1; V: TRBV20-1; size: .; DNA: TGCAGTGCCCTGGGAGAGTTCTGGGACAGGGTGGAAACTTTCTTT; CDR3: CSALGEFWDRVETFF
D: .; J: TRBJ2-7; V: TRBV28; size: many; DNA: TGTGCCAGCAGCCAGGGGGCTAGCGGAACCTACGAGCAGTACTTC; CDR3: CASSQGASGTYEQYF
D: TRBD2; J: TRBJ2-1; V: TRBV4-1; size: few; DNA: TGCGCCAGCAGCCAACCCCCTTTTCGACTAGCGGGGGGGGTTCCTTTATGGAATGAGCAGTTCTTC; CDR3: CASSQPPFRLAGGVPLWNEQFF
D: .; J: TRBJ1-1; V: TRBV6-1; size: .; DNA: TGTGCCAGCACCCCAGGACAGATGAACACTGAAGCTTTCTTT; CDR3: CASTPGQMNTEAFF
D: TRBD2; J: TRBJ2-1; V: TRBV7-3; size: .; DNA: TGTGCCAGCAGCCTGGGACTAGCGGGGGCCGAGCAGTTCTTC; CDR3: CASSLGLAGAEQFF
D: .; J: TRBJ1-1; V: TRBV18; size: many; DNA: TGTGCCAGCTCACCAACAGAGAACACTGAAGCTTTCTTT; CDR3: CASSPTENTEAFF
D: .; J: TRBJ1-5; V: TRBV6-5; size: .; DNA: TGTGCCAGCAGTTCTCAGGGTATGTGGAATCAGCCCCAGCATTTT; CDR3: CASSSQGMWNQPQHF
D: TRBD2; J: TRBJ2-1; V: TRBV4-1; size: .; DNA: TGCGCCAGCAGCCAACCGGGACTAGCGGAATACAATGAGCAGTTCTTC; CDR3: CASSQPGLAEYNEQFF
D: .; J: TRBJ2-7; V: TRBV10-3; size: few; DNA: TGTGCCACAAACAGCGTCTCCTACGAGCAGTACTTC; CDR3: CATNSVSYEQYF
D: TRBD2; J: TRBJ2-1; V: TRBV28; size: many; DNA: TGTGCCAGCACCCCCCTAGCGGGAGCCTACAATGAGCAGTTCTTC; CDR3: CASTPLAGAYNEQFF
D: .; J: TRBJ2-4; V: TRBV4-3; size: .; DNA: TGCGCCAGCAGCCAAGAGTTGGGGGCTGCCAAAAACATTCAGTACTTC; CDR3: CASSQELGAAKNIQYF
D: TRBD1; J: TRBJ1-2; V: TRBV6-1; size: .; DNA: TGTGCCAGCAGAAGACAGGGCTGGGGCTACACCTTC; CDR3: CASRRQGWGYTF
D: .; J: TRBJ2-7; V: TRBV6-5; size: .; DNA: TGTGCCAGCAGTTTGGCCATCGGGTACGAGCAGTACTTC; CDR3: CASSLAIGYEQYF
D: TRBD2; J: TRBJ2-1; V: TRBV7-3; size: many; DNA: TGTGCCAGCAGCTTGAGGCCTAGCGGGAGGGTAGACTACAATGAGCAGTTCTTC; CDR3: CASSLRPSGRVDYNEQFF
D: .; J: TRBJ2-5; V: TRBV9; size: few; DNA: TGTGCCAGCAGCGTAGGCGGACGGGAAGAGACCCAGTACTTC; CDR3: CASSVGGREETQYF
D: TRBD2; J: TRBJ2-7; V: TRBV9; size: .; DNA: TGTGCCAGCAGCGTAGGCCCTAGCGGGACCTACGAGCAGTACTTC; CDR3: CASSVGPSGTYEQYF
D: TRBD2; J: TRBJ2-3; V: TRBV15; size: many; DNA: TGTGCCACCAGCAAGGTAGCGGGACTCACAGATACGCAGTATTTT; CDR3: CATSKVAGLTDTQYF
D: .; J: TRBJ2-2; V: TRBV5-6; size: many; DNA: TGTGCCAGCAGCTTGCGGTTGATTGGGGTATTATACACCGGGGAGCTGTTTTTT; CDR3: CASSLRLIGVLYTGELFF
D: .; J: TRBJ1-1; V: TRBV11-2; size: many; DNA: TGTGCCAGCAGCCCCGGGACTCACAGGAGAAAGGACACTGAAGCTTTCTTT; CDR3: CASSPGTHRRKDTEAFF
D: .; J: TRBJ1-1; V: TRBV19; size: many; DNA: TGTGCCAGTAGCGCCTGGAACCCGGGGAACACTGAAGCTTTCTTT; CDR3: CASSAWNPGNTEAFF
D: TRBD2; J: TRBJ2-2; V: TRBV5-1; size: many; DNA: TGCGCCAGCAGCACCAGTTCTAGCGGAGCGAACACCGGGGAGCTGTTTTTT; CDR3: CASSTSSSGANTGELFF
D: .; J: TRBJ2-6; V: TRBV9; size: few; DNA: TGTGCCAGCAGCTTAGGTCCGGGGCAGAGCAGACACGAGGCCAACGTCCTGACTTTC; CDR3: CASSLGPGQSRHEANVLTF
D: .; J: TRBJ2-7; V: TRBV6-2/TRBV6-3; size: many; DNA: TGTGCCAGCACCACCAGCTACGAGCAGTACTTC; CDR3: CASTTSYEQYF
D: TRBD1; J: TRBJ2-4; V: TRBV29-1; size: .; DNA: TGCAGCGTTTCAGGAGGAGGGACAGGTCTAGCCAAAAACATTCAGTACTTC; CDR3: CSVSGGGTGLAKNIQYF
D: .; J: TRBJ1-5; V: TRBV6-2/TRBV6-3; size: few; DNA: TGTGCCAGCAGTTACGGTGAGCAGCCCCAGCATTTT; CDR3: CASSYGEQPQHF
D: .; J: TRBJ1-4; V: TRBV28; size: many; DNA: TGTGCCAGCAGTCTCGAAGGACAGAGCCCTTTTGTAAAACTGTTTTTT; CDR3: CASSLEGQSPFVKLFF
D: TRBD1; J: TRBJ1-2; V: TRBV28; size: many; DNA: TGTGCCAGCAGTTTCCTTATCCTAAAGGGGGCTATTGATGGCTACACCTTC; CDR3: CASSFLILKGAIDGYTF
D: TRBD2; J: TRBJ2-1; V: TRBV3-1; size: medium-sized; DNA: TGTGCCAGCAGCCAAGATGCCCCGACTAGCGGGTTCTCGTACAATGAGCAGTTCTTC; CDR3: CASSQDAPTSGFSYNEQFF
D: TRBD1; J: TRBJ1-5; V: TRBV7-2; size: few; DNA: TGTGCCAGCAGCCCCCGCTGGACAGGAAATCCTCAGCCCCAGCATTTT; CDR3: CASSPRWTGNPQPQHF
D: .; J: TRBJ1-2; V: TRBV20-1; size: many; DNA: TGCAGTGCTACTACCGGGACCTTGAGGGGAGGCTACACCTTC; CDR3: CSATTGTLRGGYTF
D: .; J: TRBJ1-2; V: TRBV27; size: few; DNA: TGTGCCAGCAGCTTTCAGGGAAATAGCGGGGGCTACACCTTC; CDR3: CASSFQGNSGGYTF
D: .; J: TRBJ1-2; V: TRBV7-9; size: .; DNA: TGTGCCGTCCGGGACGGGAGCTATCTCGGCTACACCTTC; CDR3: CAVRDGSYLGYTF
D: .; J: TRBJ2-2; V: TRBV15; size: many; DNA: TGTGCCACCAGCAGAGATTTCGCAGGGGAGGCCACCGGGGAGCTGTTTTTT; CDR3: CATSRDFAGEATGELFF
D: .; J: TRBJ1-1; V: TRBV14; size: .; DNA: TGTGCCAGCAGCCAATTAATAGGGTTAATGAACACTGAAGCTTTCTTT; CDR3: CASSQLIGLMNTEAFF
D: TRBD1; J: TRBJ1-1; V: TRBV3-1; size: many; DNA: TGTGCCAGCAGCCAAGGGTTCAGGGGGTTCGCGAAGCACACTGAAGCTTTCTTT; CDR3: CASSQGFRGFAKHTEAFF
D: TRBD2; J: TRBJ2-2; V: TRBV28; size: .; DNA: TGTGCCAGCAGTTTGGGGACTAGCGGGAGGTTTCCGAACACCGGGGAGCTGTTTTTT; CDR3: CASSLGTSGRFPNTGELFF
D: .; J: TRBJ1-5; V: TRBV5-6; size: few; DNA: TGTGCCAGCAGCAGAACGGGGGTCGTTTGGAATCAGCCCCAGCATTTT; CDR3: CASSRTGVVWNQPQHF
D: TRBD1; J: TRBJ2-7; V: TRBV6-4; size: .; DNA: TGTGCCAGGCCCCCGAGGGCACAGGGGTACACCTACGAGCGGTACTTC; CDR3: CARPPRAQGYTYERYF
D: .; J: TRBJ2-7; V: TRBV6-1; size: .; DNA: TGTGCCAGCAGTCGGGACACGGTGAAACCTTACGAGCAGTACTTC; CDR3: CASSRDTVKPYEQYF
D: TRBD1; J: TRBJ1-1; V: TRBV2; size: few; DNA: TGTGCCAGCAGTGAGCAGGGGGGCAGCTCTGAAGCTTTCTTT; CDR3: CASSEQGGSSEAFF
D: .; J: TRBJ2-1; V: TRBV20-1; size: many; DNA: TGCAGTGGTAGGGGTACGACTAGTATCCTTTCGGGGGAGCAGTTCTTC; CDR3: CSGRGTTSILSGEQFF
D: .; J: TRBJ1-2; V: TRBV20-1; size: many; DNA: TGCAGTGCCCTTTGGATACAGGGCTATGGCTACACCTTC; CDR3: CSALWIQGYGYTF